This is a list of T cell receptor beta chains from one sample in a study of cytomegalovirus exposure and HLA in healthy donors. Repertoires were generated with immunoSEQ multiplex PCR, while TCRdb's copy carries only in-frame clones and drops some. The sample contains approximately 300,000 clones, around 86% of which appear only once. Material for sequencing was PBMCs. The receptor set was obtained from a woman aged 18 to 35 in good health and CMV-seronegative. Each CDR3 is given with its conserved first and last residue. Fields, in order: J gene, V gene, D gene, clone size, CDR3 DNA, CDR3 protein. A D gene is named only where the DNA matches it firmly. Not every row has a clone size; where given, it reads once, few, many or a size class.

>TRBJ2-7|TRBV4-3|.|.
TGCGCCAGCAGCCAAGCATCATCCCGGGACTCGACCTCCTACGAGCAGTACTTC
CASSQASSRDSTSYEQYF
>TRBJ1-4|TRBV7-9|TRBD1|.
TGTGCCAGCAGCTTATCGGGACAGGGAGGGGAAAAACTGTTTTTT
CASSLSGQGGEKLFF
>TRBJ2-5|TRBV10-3|TRBD1|once
TGTGCCATCAGTGACCCGAAGGAGGACAGGGGATACTTC
CAISDPKEDRGYF
>TRBJ1-5|TRBV28|TRBD1|.
TGTGCCAGCAGTTTGGGTTACAGGGGGCGCGGACAGCCCCAGCATTTT
CASSLGYRGRGQPQHF
>TRBJ2-2|TRBV7-2|.|.
TGTGCCAGCAGCTTAGAGGGCGGGATCAGCACCGGGGAGCTGTTTTTT
CASSLEGGISTGELFF
>TRBJ2-1|TRBV6-4|TRBD2|.
TGTGCCAGCAGTGGACTAGCGGGTAATGAGCAGTTCTTC
CASSGLAGNEQFF
>TRBJ2-5|TRBV28|TRBD1|.
TGTGCCAGCAGTTTAGGGGACAGACAAGAGACCCAGTACTTC
CASSLGDRQETQYF
>TRBJ2-2|TRBV19|.|few
TGTGCCAGTACCGGGGGGCGGCAATCCGGGGAGCTGTTTTTT
CASTGGRQSGELFF
>TRBJ1-3|TRBV9|.|.
TGTGCCAGCAGCGTAGCTTGGACAGCCGGAAACACCATATATTTT
CASSVAWTAGNTIYF
>TRBJ2-1|TRBV6-5|.|.
TGTGCCAGCAGTTCGGTTTACAGCGGAAACTACAATGAGCAGTTCTTC
CASSSVYSGNYNEQFF
>TRBJ2-6|TRBV7-7|.|once
TGTGCCAGCAGCGCCGCACCGCCACAAAGTCGGGCCAACGTCCTGACTTTC
CASSAAPPQSRANVLTF
>TRBJ1-1|TRBV7-9|.|.
TGTGCCAGCTCCGGGGGGAGGACTGAAGCTTTCTTT
CASSGGRTEAFF
>TRBJ2-2|TRBV14|.|.
TGTGCCAGCAGCCAAGGCCGACACCCCCCACCCGGGGAGCTGTTTTTT
CASSQGRHPPPGELFF
>TRBJ2-7|TRBV10-3|.|.
TGTGCCATCAGGGGGGGAGACTACGAGCAGTACTTC
CAIRGGDYEQYF
>TRBJ2-3|TRBV5-1|TRBD2|.
TGCGCCAGCAGCTTTATACTAGCGGGAGAGGGAGATACGCAGTATTTT
CASSFILAGEGDTQYF
>TRBJ2-7|TRBV27|.|.
TGTGCCAGCAGACCGCTCCTAACCGGGTCCGGCTACGAGCAGTACTTC
CASRPLLTGSGYEQYF
>TRBJ2-1|TRBV9|TRBD2|.
TGTGCCAGCAGCGCGAGACTAGCGTATATTGATGAGCAGTTCTTC
CASSARLAYIDEQFF
>TRBJ2-1|TRBV7-9|TRBD1|.
TGTGCCAGCAGATCGGCGACAGGGGAGGTGAATGAGCAGTTCTTC
CASRSATGEVNEQFF
>TRBJ2-7|TRBV5-6|.|.
TGTGCCAGCAGCTCCGGTCCCTACGAGCAGTACTTC
CASSSGPYEQYF
>TRBJ2-3|TRBV7-3|TRBD2|.
TGTGCCAGCAGCTCCGGGGGGACTAGAAGCGATACGCAGTATTTT
CASSSGGTRSDTQYF
>TRBJ2-5|TRBV4-2|.|.
TGTGCCAGCAGCCAAGTTCTTCCGGGCCAAGAGACCCAGTACTTC
CASSQVLPGQETQYF
>TRBJ1-2|TRBV4-2|TRBD1|few
TGTGCCAGCACCGGACAGGGGGCGCTTGGCTACACCTTC
CASTGQGALGYTF